These T cell receptor beta chains were read from a single sample in a study of graft-versus-host responses after intestinal transplantation. Generated by immunoSEQ multiplex PCR, the TCRdb table keeps only in-frame clones and is missing some. The table includes some 120,000 clones, around nine tenths detected once. Their antigen targets remain unknown. The specimen was unstimulated CD4+ T cells sorted from spleen or lymph node cells, collected before transplant. The receptors derive from a human donor who was the organ donor for an intestinal transplant. The CDR3 runs from the conserved cysteine through the conserved F or W. The D gene is left open where the match is weak. Some rows mark clone size as missing; the rest say once, few, many or name a class of expanded clone.

- | - | TRBJ2-7 | TRBV14 | TGTGCCAGCACCGCCCCCCGGGACATGGGCTACGAGCAGTACTTC | CASTAPRDMGYEQYF
- | once | TRBJ2-5 | TRBV20-1 | TGCAGTGTCGAGCGGCAAGAGACCCAGTACTTC | CSVERQETQYF
- | - | TRBJ1-5 | TRBV30 | TGTGCCTGGAGTGCAAAGGGTTATCAGCCCCAGCATTTT | CAWSAKGYQPQHF
- | once | TRBJ2-1 | TRBV5-1 | TGCGCCAGCAGCCGGATGAAGTGGGGGGAACGCTACAATGAGCAGTTCTTC | CASSRMKWGERYNEQFF
- | - | TRBJ2-7 | TRBV4-2 | TGTGCCAGCAGCCAAGATTTCGGGATTAAATCCTACGAGCAGTACTTC | CASSQDFGIKSYEQYF
TRBD1 | - | TRBJ1-1 | TRBV7-9 | TGTGCCAGCAGCTTAGATCGGACAGGGGGCAATGAAGCTTTCTTT | CASSLDRTGGNEAFF
- | - | TRBJ2-3 | TRBV4-1 | TGCGCCAGCAGCCAACGCCAGCCGGGACATCTCCCCACAGATACGCAGTATTTT | CASSQRQPGHLPTDTQYF
- | - | TRBJ2-3 | TRBV5-1 | TGCGCCAGCAGCCTCACTATTTTCCCAGATACGCAGTATTTT | CASSLTIFPDTQYF
- | - | TRBJ2-1 | TRBV2 | TGTGCCAGCAGTAAACAAACCTACAATGAGCAGTTCTTC | CASSKQTYNEQFF
- | - | TRBJ2-5 | TRBV10-1 | TGCGCCAGCAGTGGGCCCAGGGGTGAGACCCAGTACTTC | CASSGPRGETQYF
- | - | TRBJ2-5 | TRBV5-1 | TGCGCCAGCAGTCCAGCGGTCCGGGAGACCCAGTACTTC | CASSPAVRETQYF
- | - | TRBJ1-2 | TRBV11-2 | TGTGCCAGCAGCACAGCGTTCGTCTATGGCTACACCTTC | CASSTAFVYGYTF
TRBD1 | once | TRBJ2-2 | TRBV19 | TGTGCCAGCAGTGACAGGGGGGCCGGGGAGCTGTTTTTT | CASSDRGAGELFF
TRBD1 | - | TRBJ1-5 | TRBV6-1 | TGTGCCAGCAGTGAAGCCGGGACAGTCAATCAGCCCCAGCATTTT | CASSEAGTVNQPQHF
- | - | TRBJ1-5 | TRBV6-5 | TGTGCCAGCAGTTACGGGGGCAATCAGCCCCAGCATTTT | CASSYGGNQPQHF
- | - | TRBJ1-5 | TRBV7-2 | TGTGCCAGCAGCTTAGTTAACAATCAGCCCCAGCATTTT | CASSLVNNQPQHF
- | - | TRBJ1-5 | TRBV6-1 | TGTGCCAGCAGACAGGTTAGCAATCAGCCCCAGCATTTT | CASRQVSNQPQHF
- | - | TRBJ2-2 | TRBV2 | TGTGCCAGCAGCCGGGACCTAAACACCGGGGAGCTGTTTTTT | CASSRDLNTGELFF
TRBD1 | - | TRBJ1-1 | TRBV28 | TGTGCCAGCAGTTTATTGACAGGGGGTACGAACACTGAAGCTTTCTTT | CASSLLTGGTNTEAFF
TRBD2 | - | TRBJ2-2 | TRBV2 | TGTGCCAGCAGGAGAAGGATCTGGACTAGCGGGAGGGCGTACACCGGGGAGCTGTTTTTT | CASRRRIWTSGRAYTGELFF
- | - | TRBJ2-7 | TRBV27 | TGTGCCAGCAGTCGGGGCGGCCGAGGGTACGAGCAGTACTTC | CASSRGGRGYEQYF
- | - | TRBJ2-5 | TRBV5-1 | TGCGCCAGCAGCAAAATAGAGGGTCGAAGGCAAGAGACCCAGTACTTC | CASSKIEGRRQETQYF
- | - | TRBJ2-1 | TRBV7-3 | TGTGCCAGCAGTAGGAAAAGCGGCCTCGACAATGAGCAGTTCTTC | CASSRKSGLDNEQFF
- | - | TRBJ1-1 | TRBV29-1 | TGCAGCGTTGATACCGGGCTGGGGGGGGGCACTGAAGCTTTCTTT | CSVDTGLGGGTEAFF
- | once | TRBJ1-1 | TRBV28 | TGTGCCAGCAGTCAATCAGGGGAAAAGGCTTTCTTT | CASSQSGEKAFF
TRBD2 | - | TRBJ2-1 | TRBV7-2 | TGTGCCAGCAGCCCGGGGACTAGGTGGAATGAGCAGTTCTTC | CASSPGTRWNEQFF
- | - | TRBJ2-5 | TRBV6-1 | TGTGCCAGCAGTGAAGGGTATAAGAGCAGGTACCAAGAGACCCAGTACTTC | CASSEGYKSRYQETQYF
- | - | TRBJ2-1 | TRBV10-2 | TGCGCCAGCAGGGACTACAATGAGCAGTTCTTC | CASRDYNEQFF
- | - | TRBJ1-1 | TRBV5-4 | TGTGCCAGCAGCTCCATACTGAGTGAAGCTTTCTTT | CASSSILSEAFF
TRBD1 | - | TRBJ1-2 | TRBV4-3 | TGCGCCAGCAGCCGCAGACAGGGGAAAGGCTATGGCTACACCTTC | CASSRRQGKGYGYTF
TRBD2 | - | TRBJ2-3 | TRBV7-6 | TGTGCCAGCAGCGCCAGGGGTAGGGGACTAGCGGGATGGGGCACAGATACGCAGTATTTT | CASSARGRGLAGWGTDTQYF
TRBD2 | - | TRBJ2-7 | TRBV7-2 | TGTGCCAGCAGCCGAAATCCCGGGACTAGCTACGAGCAGTACTTC | CASSRNPGTSYEQYF
- | once | TRBJ2-3 | TRBV19 | TGTGCCAGTAGTGGTTCGCTGGGTTACACAGATACGCAGTATTTT | CASSGSLGYTDTQYF
- | - | TRBJ2-7 | TRBV7-7 | TGTGCCAGCAGCGGACGGGACATAACGTACGAGCAGTACTTC | CASSGRDITYEQYF
TRBD2 | - | TRBJ2-1 | TRBV19 | TGTGCCAGTAGTTATAGCGGGAGCTACAATGAGCAGTTCTTC | CASSYSGSYNEQFF
TRBD1 | - | TRBJ1-1 | TRBV29-1 | TGCAGCGTTGTAGTTATAACAGGGGACCTGCACACTGAAGCTTTCTTT | CSVVVITGDLHTEAFF
TRBD2 | - | TRBJ2-7 | TRBV30 | TGTGCCTGCGGGACTAGCGCCTACGAGCCGTACTTC | CACGTSAYEPYF
TRBD2 | once | TRBJ2-1 | TRBV2 | TGTGCCAGCAGGAGTCGCGCGGGAGGGTCGACCGAGCAGTTCTTC | CASRSRAGGSTEQFF
TRBD2 | - | TRBJ2-7 | TRBV5-1 | TGCGCCAGCAGCGCCGGACTAGCGGGATTCTCCTACGAGCAGTACTTC | CASSAGLAGFSYEQYF